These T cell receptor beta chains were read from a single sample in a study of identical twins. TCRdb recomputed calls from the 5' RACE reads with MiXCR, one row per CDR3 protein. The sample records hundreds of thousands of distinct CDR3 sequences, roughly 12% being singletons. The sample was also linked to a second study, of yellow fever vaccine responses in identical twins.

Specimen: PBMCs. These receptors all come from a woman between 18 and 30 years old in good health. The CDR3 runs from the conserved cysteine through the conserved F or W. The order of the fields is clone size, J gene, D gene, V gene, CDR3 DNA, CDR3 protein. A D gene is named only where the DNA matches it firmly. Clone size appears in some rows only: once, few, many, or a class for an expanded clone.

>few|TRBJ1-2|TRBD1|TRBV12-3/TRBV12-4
TGTGCCAGCAGTTTGCCCGGGACAGGTTCTAATGGCTACACCTTC
CASSLPGTGSNGYTF
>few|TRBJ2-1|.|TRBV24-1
TGTGCCACCAGTGTCGGCGGGACCTCCTACAATGAGCAGTTCTTC
CATSVGGTSYNEQFF
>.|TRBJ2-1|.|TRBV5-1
TGCGCCAGCAGCTTAGGTTCAGGGAGTGTGGAGCAGTTCTTC
CASSLGSGSVEQFF
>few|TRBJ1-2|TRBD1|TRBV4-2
TGTGCCAGCAGCCGGCACCTTGACAGGGGGTTAACGAATAACTATGGCTACACCTTC
CASSRHLDRGLTNNYGYTF
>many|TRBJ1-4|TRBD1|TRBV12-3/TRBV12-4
TGTGCCAGCAGTCCCGGGACAGGGAAGGGTAATGAAAAACTGTTTTTT
CASSPGTGKGNEKLFF
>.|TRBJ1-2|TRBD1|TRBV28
TGTGCCAGCAGTCTGATCGACAGGGTTTATGGCTACACCTTC
CASSLIDRVYGYTF
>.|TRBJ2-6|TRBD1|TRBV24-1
TGTGCCACCAGTGATTTGCCCGGGACAGGCAACTCTGGGGCCAACGTCCTGACTTTC
CATSDLPGTGNSGANVLTF
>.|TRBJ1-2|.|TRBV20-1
TGCAGTGCTAGAAAGACTCCTGCGAGCTATGGCTACACCTTC
CSARKTPASYGYTF
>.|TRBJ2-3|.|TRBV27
TGTGCCAGCAGTTTATTTGGGCCACAGCGGACAGATACGCAGTATTTT
CASSLFGPQRTDTQYF
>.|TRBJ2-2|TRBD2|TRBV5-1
TGCGCCAGCCTCCTTGGCGGGGGGGGCAGCACCGGGGAGCTGTTTTTT
CASLLGGGGSTGELFF
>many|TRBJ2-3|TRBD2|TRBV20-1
TGCAGTGCTAGGAGTCTAGCGGGAGTTCCAGATACGCAGTATTTT
CSARSLAGVPDTQYF
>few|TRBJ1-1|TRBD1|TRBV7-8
TGTGCCAGCAGCTTAGCGGTGAGGGGGCGGTCTGTGTCCCCTGAAGCTTTCTTT
CASSLAVRGRSVSPEAFF
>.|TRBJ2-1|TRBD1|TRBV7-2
TGTGCCAGCAGCTTGGTTTACGGGACAGGGTTCTACAATGAGCAGTTCTTC
CASSLVYGTGFYNEQFF
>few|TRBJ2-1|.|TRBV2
TGTGCCAGCCGAGCTAACCTCCCGTCGAATGAGCAGTTCTTC
CASRANLPSNEQFF
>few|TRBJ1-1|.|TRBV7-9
TGTGCCAGCAGCCTAGAGCCCCTGACATTCCGGAACACTGAAGCTTTCTTT
CASSLEPLTFRNTEAFF
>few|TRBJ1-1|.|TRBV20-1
TGCAGTGCTATTGATCTGGGGACTGAAGCTTTCTTT
CSAIDLGTEAFF
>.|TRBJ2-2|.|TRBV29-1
TGCAGCGTTTTGGCCTTGGGCACCGGGGAGCTGTTTTTT
CSVLALGTGELFF
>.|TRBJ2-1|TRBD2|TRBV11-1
TGTGCCAGCTCCCCCCGGCGGGCCTTAGCGGGGGAGTACAATGAGCAGTTCTTC
CASSPRRALAGEYNEQFF
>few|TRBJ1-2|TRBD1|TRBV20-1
TGCAGTGCTAGTTCACAGGGGGCATCGTATGGCTACACCTTC
CSASSQGASYGYTF
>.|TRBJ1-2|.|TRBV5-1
TGCGCCAGCAGCTTGACCGGGATGGCCTATGGCTACACCTTC
CASSLTGMAYGYTF
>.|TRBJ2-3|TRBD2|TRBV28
TGTGCCAGCAGTTTAGGTCGGGCGGGGGGTAAAGATACGCAGTATTTT
CASSLGRAGGKDTQYF
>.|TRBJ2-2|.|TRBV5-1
TGCGCCAGCAGCTTGAGTCTGCTATGGAACACCGGGGAGCTGTTTTTT
CASSLSLLWNTGELFF
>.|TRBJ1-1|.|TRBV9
TGTGCCAGCAGTGGACAGAACATGAACACTGAAGCTTTCTTT
CASSGQNMNTEAFF
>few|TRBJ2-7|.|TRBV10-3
TGTGCCATCAGTGCATATTCCTTCGAGCAGTACTTC
CAISAYSFEQYF
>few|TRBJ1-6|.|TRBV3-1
TGTGCCAGCAGCCAATCCGAGGGCACCGTAAATTCACCCCTCCACTTT
CASSQSEGTVNSPLHF
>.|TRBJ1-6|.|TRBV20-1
TGCAGTGCTAGAGATTTGGGCCCAGGGCTAAATTCACCCCTCCACTTT
CSARDLGPGLNSPLHF
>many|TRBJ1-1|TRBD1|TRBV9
TGTGCCAGCTCACGAGGGGGCGAAGCTTTCTTT
CASSRGGEAFF
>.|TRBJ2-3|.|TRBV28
TGTGCCAGCAGTTTTGGGTCAACAACAACAGATACGCAGTATTTT
CASSFGSTTTDTQYF
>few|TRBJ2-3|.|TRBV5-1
TGCGCCAGCAGCTTGGCCGGGCGGGTACCTAGCACAGATACGCAGTATTTT
CASSLAGRVPSTDTQYF
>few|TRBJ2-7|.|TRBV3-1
TGTGCCAGCAGCCATGCGCAGACCTCCTACGAGCAGTACTTC
CASSHAQTSYEQYF
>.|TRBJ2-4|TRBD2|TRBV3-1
TGTGCCAGCAGTATCGGGACTAGTGTGCTGTACTTC
CASSIGTSVLYF